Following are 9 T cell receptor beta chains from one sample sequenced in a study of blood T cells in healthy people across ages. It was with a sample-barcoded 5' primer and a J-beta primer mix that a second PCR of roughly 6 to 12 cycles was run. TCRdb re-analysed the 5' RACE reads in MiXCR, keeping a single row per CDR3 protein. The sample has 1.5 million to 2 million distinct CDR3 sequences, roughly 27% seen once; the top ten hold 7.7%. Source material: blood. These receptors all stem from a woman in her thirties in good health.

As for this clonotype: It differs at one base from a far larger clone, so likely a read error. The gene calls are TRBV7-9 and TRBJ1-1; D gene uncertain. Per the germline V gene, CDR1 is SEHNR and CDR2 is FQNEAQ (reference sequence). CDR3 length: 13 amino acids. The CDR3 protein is CASGLAGGTEAFF. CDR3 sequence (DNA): TGTGCCAGCGGCTTAGCCGGAGGTACTGAAGCTTTCTTT.

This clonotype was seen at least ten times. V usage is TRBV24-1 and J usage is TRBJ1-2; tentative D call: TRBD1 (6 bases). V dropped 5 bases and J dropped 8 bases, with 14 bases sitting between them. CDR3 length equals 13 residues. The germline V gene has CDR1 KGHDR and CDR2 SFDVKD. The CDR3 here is CATSATTGLGYTF. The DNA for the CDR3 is TGTGCCACCAGTGCAACGACAGGCTTAGGCTACACCTTC.

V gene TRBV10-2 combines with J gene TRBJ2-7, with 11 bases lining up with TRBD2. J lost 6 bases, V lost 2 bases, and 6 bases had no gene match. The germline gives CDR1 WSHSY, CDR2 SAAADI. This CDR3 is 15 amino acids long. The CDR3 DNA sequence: TGCGCCAGCAGTGAGCCGGGACTAGCGGCCTGCGAGCAGTACTTC. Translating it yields CASSEPGLAACEQYF.

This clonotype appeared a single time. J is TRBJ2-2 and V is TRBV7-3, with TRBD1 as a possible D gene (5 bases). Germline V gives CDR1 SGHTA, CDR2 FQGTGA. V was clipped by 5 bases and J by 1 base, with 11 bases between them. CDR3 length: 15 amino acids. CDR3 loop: CASSPVQGNTGELFF. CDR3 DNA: TGTGCCAGCAGCCCCGTGCAGGGGAACACCGGGGAGCTGTTTTTT.

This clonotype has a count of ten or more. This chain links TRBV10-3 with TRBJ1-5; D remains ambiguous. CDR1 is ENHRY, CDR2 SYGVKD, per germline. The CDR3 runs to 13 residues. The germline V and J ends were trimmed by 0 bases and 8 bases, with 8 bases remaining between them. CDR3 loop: CAISESTSKPQHF. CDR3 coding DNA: TGTGCCATCAGTGAGTCCACGAGCAAGCCCCAGCATTTT.

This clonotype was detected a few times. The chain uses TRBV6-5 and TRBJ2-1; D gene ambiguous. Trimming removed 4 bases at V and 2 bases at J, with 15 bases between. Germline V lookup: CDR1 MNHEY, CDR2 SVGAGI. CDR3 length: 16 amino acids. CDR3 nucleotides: TGTGCCAGCAGTTCCTCATCCGCGGCCGCCTACAATGAGCAGTTCTTC. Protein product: CASSSSSAAAYNEQFF.

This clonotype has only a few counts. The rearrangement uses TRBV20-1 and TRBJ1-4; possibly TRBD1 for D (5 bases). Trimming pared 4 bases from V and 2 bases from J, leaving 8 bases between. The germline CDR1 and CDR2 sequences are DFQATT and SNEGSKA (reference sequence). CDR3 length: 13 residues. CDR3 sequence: CSANRGTNEKLFF. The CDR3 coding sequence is TGCAGTGCTAATAGGGGCACTAATGAAAAACTGTTTTTT.

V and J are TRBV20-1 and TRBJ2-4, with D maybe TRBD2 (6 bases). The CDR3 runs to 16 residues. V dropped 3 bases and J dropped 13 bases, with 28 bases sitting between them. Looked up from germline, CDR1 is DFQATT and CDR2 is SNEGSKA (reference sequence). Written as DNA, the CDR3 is TGCAGTGCTAGGGGGGGTCCGATGGTATCCTGCAATGAGCAGTACTTC. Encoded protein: CSARGGPMVSCNEQYF.

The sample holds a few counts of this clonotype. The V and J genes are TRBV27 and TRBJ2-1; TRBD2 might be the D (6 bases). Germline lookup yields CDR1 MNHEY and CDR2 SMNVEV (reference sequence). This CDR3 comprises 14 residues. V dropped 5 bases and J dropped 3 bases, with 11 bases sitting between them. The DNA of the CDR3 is TGTGCCAGCAGTCCGGGACTCCGCTACAATGAGCAGTTCTTC. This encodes CASSPGLRYNEQFF.